The entry below describes one T cell receptor beta chain. Its target is not known. This entry is derived from a study of cytomegalovirus exposure and HLA in healthy donors. General study results and limits: Among TCR beta chains, those listed as cytomegalovirus-associated numbered some 170. Earlier analysis found most TCR beta V segments productive about 87% or about 30% of the time.

The PCR used 60 Vbeta and 13 Jbeta primers. Original analysis: Later, roughly 86 million unique TCR beta chains were counted in an analysis, and roughly 11 million of them were shared. Sequencing was performed with immunoSEQ multiplex PCR; in TCRdb, only in-frame clones are kept and a portion is missing. The V and J calls and the clone size are those of that table, but D and trimming were determined from the DNA. This table holds 200,000 to 250,000 clones, over 65% found once. CDR1 and CDR2 (germline): LNHDA, SQIVND (reference sequence). The CDR3 has 14 residues. After removal of 5 bases from V and 10 bases from J, the junction contained 11 bases not matched to a gene. Nobody wrote down the CMV serostatus of this donor.

Sequencing was performed on PBMCs. The gene calls are TRBV19 and TRBJ1-1; 9 nucleotides agree with TRBD1. This receptor was taken from a human donor in good health. CDR3 residues: CASSSLQGAQTAFF. CDR3 sequence (DNA): TGTGCCAGTAGTTCACTACAGGGGGCGCAGACAGCTTTCTTT.